Listed below are T cell receptor beta chains from one sample, sequenced in a study of PD-1 blockade in classical Hodgkin lymphoma. Sequencing was performed with immunoSEQ multiplex PCR; in TCRdb, only in-frame clones are kept and a portion is missing. The table has 70,000 or so clones, 85% to 95% seen once; the top ten hold about 2.6%. Material: peripheral blood mononuclear cells (PBMCs). The receptor source for this set is a human donor with classical Hodgkin lymphoma. Both conserved end residues are part of each CDR3. D genes are given only for firm matches. Clone size, where shown, is once, few, many, or a class for clones that have expanded.

abundance	d_gene	v_gene	j_gene	CDR3nt	CDR3aa
-	-	TRBV7-2	TRBJ1-1	TGTGCCAGCAGCCAATCTCGGTGGGGTAACACTGAAGCTTTCTTT	CASSQSRWGNTEAFF
-	-	TRBV2	TRBJ1-1	TGTGCCAGCAGGGATACGGACTACACTGAAGCTTTCTTT	CASRDTDYTEAFF
-	-	TRBV7-9	TRBJ2-1	TGTGCCAGCAACCATTCCCTCTTC	CASNHSLF
-	-	TRBV7-7	TRBJ2-7	TGTGCCAGCAGCTTCCCCCAGGGACCCCGTTACGAGCAGTACTTC	CASSFPQGPRYEQYF
-	TRBD2	TRBV9	TRBJ2-3	TGTGCCAGCAGCGTAACTAGCGGGGGATGGGGAGATACGCAGTATTTT	CASSVTSGGWGDTQYF
-	TRBD2	TRBV19	TRBJ2-1	TGTGCCAGTAGTGGACCGGGACTAGGCGACAATGAGCAGTTCTTC	CASSGPGLGDNEQFF
few	-	TRBV13	TRBJ2-7	TGTGCCAGCAGCTTTAACGATATCCTTTACGAGCAGTACTTC	CASSFNDILYEQYF
-	TRBD1	TRBV11-2	TRBJ2-5	TGTGCCAGCAGCCCGCCGACAGGGCGGGAGACCCAGTACTTC	CASSPPTGRETQYF
-	TRBD2	TRBV9	TRBJ2-1	TGTGCCAGCAGCGCTAGACTAGCGTTTTACAATGAGCAGTTCTTC	CASSARLAFYNEQFF
-	-	TRBV5-4	TRBJ2-7	TGTGCCAGCAGCTTGGACCGGACAGCCCGACAATCCCACTTC	CASSLDRTARQSHF
-	-	TRBV11-3	TRBJ1-6	TGTGCCAGCAGCCTAATCAGGGGTAGCTCCTATAATTCACCCCTCCACTTT	CASSLIRGSSYNSPLHF
-	-	TRBV29-1	TRBJ1-2	TGCAGCGTTGACAGGGGACTAAGCTATGGCTACACCTTC	CSVDRGLSYGYTF
-	-	TRBV7-9	TRBJ2-7	TGTGCCAGCAGCTTAGTTTACGAGCAGTACTTC	CASSLVYEQYF